One and the same sample provided the 27 T cell receptor beta chains below, sequenced in a study of neurological immune-mediated disorders. One entry per CDR3 protein results from TCRdb running MiXCR on the 5' RACE reads. The top ten hold around 5% of the sample, which has approximately 30,000 distinct CDR3 sequences, 13% seen once. Time point defined: technical triplicate 2. The sequencing sample was made of CD4+ T cells from blood. The receptors here all came from a female donor with HTLV-1-associated myelopathy (HAM/TSP).

This clonotype was recorded at least ten times. The gene calls are TRBV11-2 and TRBJ2-3, with D maybe TRBD2 (6 bases). Germline V gene lookup returns CDR1 SGHAT and CDR2 FQNNGV. This CDR3 region has 14 residues. V shed 3 bases and J shed 6 bases, with 13 bases lying between them. CDR3 DNA sequence: TGTGCCAGCAGCTTGCTCGGGAGTTTGGATACGCAGTATTTT. As protein: CASSLLGSLDTQYF.

The table lists this clonotype with many counts. V usage is TRBV5-1 and J usage is TRBJ1-3, with D unclear. The CDR3 contains 12 residues. The V end was cut by 5 bases, the J end by 0 bases, with 3 bases between. Germline lookup yields CDR1 SGHRS and CDR2 YFSETQ. CDR3 DNA sequence: TGCGCCAGCAGGAGCTCTGGAAACACCATATATTTT. Encoded protein: CASRSSGNTIYF.

V and J are TRBV10-3 and TRBJ1-2, with 8 bases that match TRBD1. The CDR3 totals 14 residues. J was trimmed by 3 bases and V by 7 bases; bases with no gene match: 7. The germline CDR1 and CDR2 sequences are ENHRY and SYGVKD. CDR3 loop: CAINDRGRDYGYTF. CDR3 DNA sequence: TGTGCCATCAATGACAGGGGCCGGGACTATGGCTACACCTTC.

Ten or more counts support this clonotype. The CDR3 protein is CASSRQGGGTEAFF. The CDR3 nucleotides read TGTGCCAGCAGCCGACAGGGAGGGGGCACTGAAGCTTTCTTT. The genes are TRBV3-1 and TRBJ1-1; 7 bases are a match to TRBD1. The germline CDR1 and CDR2 sequences are LGHDT and YNNKEL (reference sequence). This CDR3 contains 14 residues. After removal of 4 bases from V and 4 bases from J, the junction contained 6 bases not matched to a gene.

This clonotype was picked up many times. The chain recombines TRBV6-5 with TRBJ2-5; no firm D call. CDR3 length equals 13 residues. V dropped 7 bases and J dropped 5 bases, with 14 bases sitting between them. CDR1 is MNHEY and CDR2 is SVGAGI in the germline V gene. The CDR3 nucleotides read TGTGCCAGCACGGCTTTGGGTGGGGAGACCCAGTACTTC. Translated: CASTALGGETQYF.

This clonotype was picked up many times. The CDR3 spells CAIRGEGGETQYF. CDR3 nucleotides: TGTGCCATCAGGGGGGAAGGGGGAGAGACCCAGTACTTC. V is TRBV10-3 and J is TRBJ2-5; perhaps TRBD1 as D (6 bases). The CDR3 runs to 13 residues. Germline assignment: CDR1 ENHRY and CDR2 SYGVKD. V was trimmed by 6 bases and J by 4 bases, leaving 12 bases between them.

This clonotype has ten or more counts. This sequence joins TRBV20-1 and TRBJ2-7; D is undetermined. This CDR3 contains 12 residues. CDR1 DFQATT and CDR2 SNEGSKA come from the germline V gene (reference sequence). V was cut by 1 base and J by 0 bases, with 4 bases left in between. The CDR3 sequence is CSARGSSYEQYF. Here the CDR3 DNA reads TGCAGTGCTAGAGGAAGCTCCTACGAGCAGTACTTC.

This clonotype has a count of ten or more. The chain carries TRBV5-1 and TRBJ2-7, with TRBD2 matching over 8 bases. The junction had 14 bases not matched to a gene; V was cut back by 4 bases and J by 2 bases. The CDR3 length is 17 residues. Germline assignment: CDR1 SGHRS and CDR2 YFSETQ. The CDR3 loop reads CASSREASGRTTYEQYF. DNA of the CDR3: TGCGCCAGCAGCCGGGAGGCTAGCGGGCGAACCACCTACGAGCAGTACTTC.

This clonotype has at least ten counts. This CDR3 is CASFRDGITDTQYF. CDR3 nucleotide sequence: TGTGCCAGTTTCCGGGACGGGATAACAGATACGCAGTATTTT. The chain carries TRBV6-1 and TRBJ2-3, with D perhaps TRBD1 or TRBD2 (5 bases each). Germline assignment: CDR1 MNHNS and CDR2 SASEGT. The length of the CDR3 is 14 residues. V was pared by 9 bases and J by 3 bases, with 16 bases between.

At least ten counts were recorded for this clonotype. The CDR3 nucleotides read TGTGCCAGCAGCTTCGGGACAGTTAATCAGCCCCAGCATTTT. It is translated as CASSFGTVNQPQHF. The J gene is TRBJ1-5, the V gene TRBV5-6, with 7 bases aligning to TRBD1. CDR3 length: 14 residues. Trimming took 2 bases from V and 4 from J; bases not matched to a gene: 3. In germline, CDR1 is SGHDT, CDR2 YYEEEE.

This clonotype was found many times. The chain has TRBV7-2 and TRBJ2-1, with D maybe TRBD2 (6 bases). In germline, CDR1 is SGHTA, CDR2 FQGNSA. CDR3 length: 16 residues. The ends were cut back, 2 bases at V and 1 base at J, with 12 bases in the middle. This chain's CDR3 is CASSLFGSKSYNEQFF. DNA for the CDR3: TGTGCCAGCAGCTTATTCGGGAGTAAATCCTACAATGAGCAGTTCTTC. The variable domain in full, with the rest retrieved from reference TRBV7-2 and TRBJ2-1, is GAGVSQSPSNKVTEKGKDVELRCDPISGHTALYWYRQSLGQGLEFLIYFQGNSAPDKSGLPSDRFSAERTGGSVSTLTIQRTQQEDSAVYLCASSLFGSKSYNEQFFGPGTRLTVL.

This clonotype was found many times. The chain has TRBV25-1 and TRBJ1-5; no definite D call. In germline, CDR1 is MGHDK, CDR2 SYGVNS. The CDR3 loop spans 17 amino acids. Trimming stripped 0 bases from V and 7 bases from J, with 19 bases between. The CDR3 DNA sequence: TGTGCCAGCAGTGAATACCTCCCAGGCGGGCCTGGGCAGCCCCAGCATTTT. It translates to CASSEYLPGGPGQPQHF.

This clonotype has at least ten counts. The chain couples TRBV3-1 to TRBJ1-6, with no clear D. Germline loops: CDR1 LGHDT, CDR2 YNNKEL (reference sequence). V was pared by 0 bases and J by 8 bases, with 17 bases between. The CDR3 runs 17 residues. CDR3 residues: CASSQDWQVRGDSPLHF. CDR3 DNA sequence: TGTGCCAGCAGCCAAGATTGGCAGGTTCGGGGAGATTCACCCCTCCACTTT.

The rearrangement uses TRBV19 and TRBJ2-7; 7 bases match TRBD1. This CDR3 region has 13 residues. The junction had 3 bases not matched to a gene; V was cut back by 7 bases and J by 0 bases. Germline loops: CDR1 LNHDA, CDR2 SQIVND (reference sequence). The CDR3 coding sequence is TGTGCCAGTACCGACAGGGACTCCTACGAGCAGTACTTC. Encoded protein: CASTDRDSYEQYF. Based on the CDR3 plus reference TRBV19 and TRBJ2-7, the full variable domain is DGGITQSPKYLFRKEGQNVTLSCEQNLNHDAMYWYRQDPGQGLRLIYYSQIVNDFQKGDIAEGYSVSREKKESFPLTVTSAQKNPTAFYLCASTDRDSYEQYFGPGTRLTVT.

This clonotype was observed many times. The chain has TRBV6-2 or TRBV6-3 and TRBJ2-7; 10 nucleotides align to TRBD2. The length of the CDR3 is 15 residues. Germline trimming cut 5 bases from V and 7 bases from J; bases unmatched to any gene: 11. In germline, CDR1 is MNHEY, CDR2 SVGEGT. The CDR3 is CASSPQRGGLGEQYF. Here the CDR3 DNA reads TGTGCCAGCAGTCCCCAGCGGGGGGGCCTTGGAGAGCAGTACTTC.

There are many counts of this clonotype. CDR3 region: CSARVQAGLEFF. DNA of the CDR3: TGCAGTGCTAGAGTGCAAGCGGGACTTGAGTTCTTC. The genes are TRBV20-1 and TRBJ2-1; 7 nucleotides agree with TRBD2. CDR1 is DFQATT, CDR2 SNEGSKA, per germline (reference sequence). V trimming: 1 base; J trimming: 14 bases; junction bases outside the gene matches: 8. The CDR3 is 12 residues long.

In this sample, this clonotype turned up many times. This chain joins TRBV20-1 and TRBJ2-7, with 11 bases matching TRBD2. The CDR3 spans 15 residues. Trimming at V came to 6 bases and at J to 5 bases, leaving 12 bases not matched to a gene. Germline V CDR1 and CDR2: DFQATT, SNEGSKA (reference sequence). This chain's CDR3 is CSATRLAGTLDEQYF. The CDR3 DNA reads as TGCAGTGCCACCAGACTAGCGGGGACCTTAGACGAGCAGTACTTC.

To note about this clonotype: It is unclear where the CDR3 begins or ends on the DNA, so no DNA is shown, and the CDR3 is as TCRdb lists it. The rearrangement uses TRBV2 and TRBJ2-3; no check of the table's D call, TRBD2, against the DNA was made. 22 amino acids form the CDR3, both terminal residues included. Germline-derived CDR1 and CDR2 are SNHLY and FYNNEI. This chain's CDR3 is CASSSGGPNEQFFGPGTDTQYF.

The sample holds many counts of this clonotype. This sequence joins TRBV12-3 or TRBV12-4 and TRBJ2-1, with no clear D. Trimming removed 5 bases at V and 3 bases at J, with 5 bases between. The CDR3 covers 12 residues. The CDR3 sequence is CASSLLYNEQFF. The CDR3 DNA is TGTGCCAGCAGTCTACTCTACAATGAGCAGTTCTTC.

This clonotype was detected ten times or more. This chain connects TRBV7-2 to TRBJ2-7; 8 bases are a match to TRBD1. V shed 5 bases and J 0 bases; nucleotides not matched to a gene: 6. This CDR3 has 15 residues. Germline CDR1 SGHTA, CDR2 FQGNSA. CDR3 DNA: TGTGCCAGCAGCCTGACAGGGGTAAGCTCCTACGAGCAGTACTTC. Encoded protein: CASSLTGVSSYEQYF.

This clonotype came up many times. The chain carries TRBV5-1 and TRBJ1-1; D perhaps matches TRBD1 (5 bases). Germline CDR1 reads SGHRS; CDR2 reads YFSETQ. This CDR3 has 15 amino acids. Trimming removed 0 bases from V and 7 bases from J, with 16 bases in between. The CDR3 is CASSLGTGQGGEAFF. As DNA, the CDR3 is TGCGCCAGCAGCTTGGGGACGGGGCAGGGAGGTGAAGCTTTCTTT.

A note on this clonotype: The junction differs from germline at one of its ends, possibly a read error. This chain's CDR3 is CASSLAGGYTDKQYF. The CDR3 DNA is TGTGCCAGCAGCTTAGCGGGAGGGTACACAGATAAGCAGTATTTT. This chain connects TRBV7-2 to TRBJ2-3; TRBD2 aligns across 7 bases. CDR1 is SGHTA, CDR2 FQGNSA, per germline. The length of the CDR3 is 15 residues.

This clonotype was counted once. Just one base apart from a much larger clone, this may be a read error. The rearrangement uses TRBV6-2 or TRBV6-3 and TRBJ1-2, with 9 bases aligning to TRBD1. The V and J ends lost 7 bases and 3 bases, in that order; junction bases with no gene match: 9. Germline V gives CDR1 MNHEY, CDR2 SVGEGT. This CDR3 contains 15 residues. The CDR3 DNA reads TGTGCCAGCATGACTCCGGGACAGGGCGACTATGGCTACACCTTC. This codes for CASMTPGQGDYGYTF.

By proportion, this clonotype is medium-sized. The J gene is TRBJ2-3, the V gene TRBV20-1; 8 bases are shared with TRBD1. CDR1 is DFQATT and CDR2 is SNEGSKA in the germline V gene (reference sequence). V lost 3 bases and J lost 6; bases outside the gene matches: 5. This CDR3 has 13 residues. The CDR3 is CSARSQGADTQYF. The CDR3 DNA follows: TGCAGTGCTAGGTCTCAGGGGGCGGATACGCAGTATTTT.

This clonotype has a count of ten or more. V usage is TRBV29-1 and J usage is TRBJ2-5; D is perhaps TRBD1 (6 bases). The CDR3 is made up of 10 amino acids. The V gene's germline CDR1 is SQVTM and CDR2 ANQGSEA. CDR3 DNA: TGCAGGACAGGTCCGGAGACCCAGTACTTC. It translates to CRTGPETQYF. The full variable domain, with the rest looked up from reference TRBV29-1 and TRBJ2-5, is SAVISQKPSRDICQRGTSLTIQCQVDSQVTMMFWYRQQPGQSLTLIATANQGSEATYESGFVIDKFPISRPNLTFSTLTVSNMSPEDSSIYLCRTGPETQYFGPGTRLLVL.

This clonotype came up many times. The gene calls are TRBV7-8 and TRBJ2-7; 7 nucleotides agree with TRBD2. The CDR3 covers 15 residues. Per the germline V gene, CDR1 is SGHVS and CDR2 is FQNEAQ. V dropped 1 base and J dropped 3; count of bases not matched to a gene: 6. CDR3 in DNA: TGTGCCAGCAGCTTAGTAGGGGAGGGGCTCTACGAGCAGTACTTC. Protein product: CASSLVGEGLYEQYF.

The sample holds many counts of this clonotype. The chain uses TRBV19 and TRBJ2-1, with D unresolved. The V gene's germline CDR1 is LNHDA and CDR2 SQIVND (reference sequence). The CDR3 extends over 12 amino acids. V was cut by 6 bases and J by 5 bases, with 8 bases left in between. The CDR3 region has the DNA TGTGCCAGTAGCCATTGGGACAATGAGCAGTTCTTC. Residues: CASSHWDNEQFF.